This T cell receptor (beta chain) was found in a study of blood T cell repertoires in COVID-19. The table came from immunoSEQ multiplex PCR; TCRdb's copy has only in-frame clones and leaves some out. Seen here are about 190,000 clones, around 85% observed once, and the top ten hold around 12%. The V segment lost 5 bases and the J segment 8 bases; nucleotides outside the gene matches: 7. The CDR3 is 14 residues long. Per germline, CDR1 SGHVS and CDR2 FQNEAQ. The material sequenced was peripheral blood. V is TRBV7-8 and J is TRBJ1-4; TRBD1 aligns across 8 bases. The TCR comes from a woman aged 45-65 years with acute or convalescent COVID-19. CDR3 bases: TGTGCCAGCAGCCCCCGGGACAGGAAGGAAAAACTGTTTTTT. This translates into CASSPRDRKEKLFF.